This T cell receptor beta chain appears in the sequencing data of a study of blood T cell repertoires in COVID-19. Overall study: PBMCs, B-cell-depleted T cells, or T cells provided the cDNA or gDNA that made up the material.

This CDR3 region has 14 residues. Trimming stripped 0 bases from V and 6 bases from J, with 11 bases between. The germline gives CDR1 SGHNT, CDR2 YYREEE (reference sequence). Authors' methods: Scientists estimated how many nucleated cells there were by amplifying reference gene primers. Produced via immunoSEQ multiplex PCR; TCRdb's table is partial and in-frame only. V and J calls and clone size are given by that table; D and trimming were obtained from the DNA. Of about 60,000 clones listed, roughly 85% were seen once; the top ten hold approximately 20%. Sequenced: peripheral blood. The V and J genes are TRBV5-4 and TRBJ2-3; D unresolved. The receptor comes from a human donor in a cohort sampled during active COVID-19. The CDR3 is CASSLVELMDTQYF. CDR3 in DNA: TGTGCCAGCAGCTTGGTTGAGCTGATGGATACGCAGTATTTT.